One sample yielded the 10 T cell receptor beta chains listed below, sequenced in a study of T cells in Graves' hyperthyroidism and ophthalmopathy. The investigators amplified TCR beta CDR3 regions from RNA transcripts. The TCR CDR3 was amplified in a first-round RT-PCR using the HTBI primer set. MiXCR was run by TCRdb on the multiplex PCR reads, yielding one entry per CDR3 protein. The sample has nearly 750,000 distinct CDR3 sequences, 35% seen once. Material for sequencing was blood. Receptors originate from a woman aged 40 to 50 with Graves' hyperthyroidism.

This clonotype was seen a handful of times. This chain connects TRBV5-1 to TRBJ2-7, with D possibly TRBD1 on 6 matching bases. CDR3 size: 15 residues. CDR1 and CDR2 (germline): SGHRS, YFSETQ. Trimming took off 0 bases at V and 2 bases at J, with 12 bases between the two ends. CDR3 region: CASSLVGGQPYEQYF. Here the CDR3 DNA reads TGCGCCAGCAGCTTGGTTGGTGGACAGCCCTACGAGCAGTACTTC.

This clonotype has a handful of counts. This chain uses TRBV11-2 with TRBJ2-7; a possible D gene is TRBD1 (5 bases). The CDR3 is 16 residues long. Germline-derived CDR1 and CDR2 are SGHAT and FQNNGV. With 5 bases removed from V and 1 base from J, the gap between germline ends came to 18 bases. CDR3 in amino acids: CASSRFGAVGSYEQYF. The CDR3 bases are TGTGCCAGCAGCCGCTTTGGGGCAGTGGGGTCCTACGAGCAGTACTTC.

This clonotype was seen at least ten times. This chain connects TRBV5-8 to TRBJ2-6; 7 bases map to TRBD1. The V segment lost 3 bases and the J segment 0 bases; nucleotides outside the gene matches: 6. Germline CDR1 and CDR2: SGHTS and YDEGEE. The CDR3 contains 17 residues. Here the CDR3 DNA reads TGTGCCAGCAGCTCGGGACAGAGCCTCTCTGGGGCCAACGTCCTGACTTTC. This encodes CASSSGQSLSGANVLTF.

This clonotype appeared many times. V usage is TRBV29-1 and J usage is TRBJ1-5; D ambiguous. Trimming took off 3 bases at V and 1 base at J, with 7 bases between the two ends. CDR3 length: 13 residues. Germline values: CDR1 SQVTM, CDR2 ANQGSEA. CDR3 sequence (DNA): TGCAGCGTTGAGGAGGGAAGCAATCAGCCCCAGCATTTT. Translating it yields CSVEEGSNQPQHF.

This clonotype was observed many times. The rearrangement joins TRBV9 to TRBJ1-1; weak D call: TRBD1 (5 bases). The V end lost 3 bases, the J end lost 8 bases, and 11 bases lay between the germline ends. CDR1 is SGDLS and CDR2 is YYNGEE in the germline V gene. CDR3 length: 12 amino acids. The DNA of the CDR3 is TGTGCCAGCAGCGCCAGTGAGGGGGAAGCTTTCTTT. Its protein product is CASSASEGEAFF.

The chain employs TRBV20-1 and TRBJ1-5; the match to TRBD1 covers 8 bases. The CDR3 extends over 14 amino acids. The germline CDR1 and CDR2 sequences are DFQATT and SNEGSKA (reference sequence). Germline trimming cut 5 bases from V and 4 bases from J; bases unmatched to any gene: 7. The CDR3 nucleotides are TGCAGTGCTCCTCGGACAGGGTTTAATCAGCCCCAGCATTTT. Its protein is CSAPRTGFNQPQHF.

This clonotype showed up just a few times. The V call is TRBV5-6, the J call TRBJ1-3; D perhaps matches TRBD1 (6 bases). CDR1 is SGHDT and CDR2 is YYEEEE in the germline V gene. The CDR3 covers 16 residues. V lost 0 bases to trimming and J lost 2 bases, with 12 bases between them. Written as DNA, the CDR3 is TGTGCCAGCAGCTTGGCCGGGGGCACTACTGGAAACACCATATATTTT. Amino acids: CASSLAGGTTGNTIYF.

V usage is TRBV7-2 and J usage is TRBJ1-1; weak D call: TRBD1 (5 bases). CDR3 length: 14 residues. Trimming cost V 6 bases and J 6 bases, with 17 bases left between them. CDR1 SGHTA and CDR2 FQGNSA come from the germline V gene. CDR3 bases: TGTGCCAGCAGTATGAAGCCCGACAGCCCTGAAGCTTTCTTT. The encoded protein is CASSMKPDSPEAFF. Complete variable domain (other parts from reference TRBV7-2 and TRBJ1-1): GAGVSQSPSNKVTEKGKDVELRCDPISGHTALYWYRQSLGQGLEFLIYFQGNSAPDKSGLPSDRFSAERTGGSVSTLTIQRTQQEDSAVYLCASSMKPDSPEAFFGQGTRLTVV.

This clonotype showed up just a few times. The V and J genes are TRBV4-3 and TRBJ1-5; TRBD1 is a possible D gene (6 bases). CDR3 size: 15 residues. V was trimmed by 4 bases and J by 3 bases, leaving 13 bases between them. Germline values: CDR1 LGHNA, CDR2 YSLEER. The CDR3: CASSRDGQPNQPQHF. CDR3 DNA: TGCGCCAGCAGCCGGGATGGACAGCCCAATCAGCCCCAGCATTTT.

The V call is TRBV10-3, the J call TRBJ2-6, with a tentative D call TRBD2 (5 bases). This CDR3 spans 13 amino acids. The ends were cut back, 7 bases at V and 4 bases at J, with 8 bases in the middle. Germline loops: CDR1 ENHRY, CDR2 SYGVKD. The CDR3 region has the DNA TGTGCCATCATAGCTAGCGGGGCCAACGTCCTGACTTTC. Its protein is CAIIASGANVLTF.